This T cell receptor (beta chain) was identified during a study of radiation and T cells in renal cell carcinoma. V lost 4 bases to trimming and J lost 4 bases; unmatched junction nucleotides: 3. CDR1 and CDR2 from the germline V gene are SGHDT and YYEEEE. The CDR3 length is 15 residues. Study findings and constraints: Dominant CDR3 motifs occupied more repertoire in irradiated than control tumors.

Described treatment: treatment-naive control, cytoreductive nephrectomy. As to this clone: Its antigen is unknown.

Clones were sequenced by immunoSEQ multiplex PCR, and TCRdb holds only the in-frame ones, with some missing. The repertoire includes 7,500 to 10,000 clones, about 66% of them detected once, and around 13% sits in the top ten. The chain joins TRBV5-6 to TRBJ1-4; TRBD1 agrees at 11 bases. Sample: tumor tissue, taken from a patient whose treatment was nephrectomy without radiotherapy. This TCR derives from a man aged 55 to 69 with renal cell carcinoma. CDR3 amino acids: CASSGQGADNEKLFF. CDR3 DNA: TGTGCCAGCAGCGGACAGGGGGCGGATAATGAAAAACTGTTTTTT. The full variable domain, completed using reference TRBV5-6 and TRBJ1-4, is DAGVTQSPTHLIKTRGQQVTLRCSPKSGHDTVSWYQQALGQGPQFIFQYYEEEERQRGNFPDRFSGHQFPNYSSELNVNALLLGDSALYLCASSGQGADNEKLFFGSGTQLSVL.